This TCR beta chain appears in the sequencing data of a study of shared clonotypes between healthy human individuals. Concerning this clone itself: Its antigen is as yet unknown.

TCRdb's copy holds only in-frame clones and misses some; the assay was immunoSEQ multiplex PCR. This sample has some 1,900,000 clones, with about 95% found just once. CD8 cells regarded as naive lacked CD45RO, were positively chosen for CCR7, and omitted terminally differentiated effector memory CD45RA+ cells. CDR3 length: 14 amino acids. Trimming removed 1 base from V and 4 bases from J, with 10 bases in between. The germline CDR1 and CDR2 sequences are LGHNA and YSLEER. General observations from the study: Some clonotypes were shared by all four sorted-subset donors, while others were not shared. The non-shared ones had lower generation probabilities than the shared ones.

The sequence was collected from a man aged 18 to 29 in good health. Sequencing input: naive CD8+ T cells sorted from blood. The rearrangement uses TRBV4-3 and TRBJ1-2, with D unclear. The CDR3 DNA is TGCGCCAGCAGCCAAGGGGATCCCTTCTATGGCTACACCTTC. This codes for CASSQGDPFYGYTF.